The source of this T cell receptor (beta chain) is a study of OX40 agonist ivuxolimab in advanced cancers. Overall study context: Patients treated during dose escalation were battling hepatocellular carcinoma, melanoma, renal cell or head and neck cancer.

Only in-frame clones appear in the TCRdb table, and some are missing; sequencing was by immunoSEQ multiplex PCR. The sample includes around 94,000 clones, around 90% of them seen just once. Patients who had autoimmune disease history or got systemic immunosuppression were left out. This specimen was CD4+ or CD8+ T cells sorted from blood, taken in a trial of the OX40 agonist ivuxolimab. The TCR originated in an adult with an advanced solid tumor such as melanoma, head and neck, liver or kidney cancer.

CDR3: CASSKDGTSGGQETQYF. Here the CDR3 DNA reads TGTGCCAGCAGCAAAGACGGGACTAGCGGGGGGCAAGAGACCCAGTACTTC. The chain carries TRBV21-1 and TRBJ2-5; the table calls TRBD2, which could not be checked here. TRBV21-1 is recorded as a pseudogene. CDR3 length: 17 amino acids.